Here is one TCR beta chain with its context. Its matching antigen is unknown. The entry originates in a study of T-cell reconstitution after alpha-beta-depleted transplantation in children. Study conclusions and caveats: Several hundred expanded graft clones reportedly were the source of alpha-beta T cells about two months after transplant. Newly produced T cells mostly accounted for T-cell counts and diversity one year post-transplant.

CDR1 and CDR2 from the germline V gene are SQVTM and ANQGSEA. The CDR3 is 13 residues long. V lost 6 bases to trimming and J lost 4 bases; unmatched junction nucleotides: 3. Unique molecular identifiers were built into the TCRbeta library. TCRdb used MiXCR to reprocess the PCR reads, holding one entry per CDR3 protein. The sample records tens of thousands of distinct CDR3 sequences, 40% to 55% being singletons. Sequencing used PBMCs, mostly from graft donor cells, obtained 360 days after TCRalphabeta/CD19-depleted stem cell transplant. The clonotype originates from a male patient aged 5 to 17 who had a stem cell transplant for acute lymphoblastic leukemia, so the T cells may come from the graft donor. This sequence joins TRBV29-1 and TRBJ2-3, with TRBD1 matching over 11 bases. As DNA, the CDR3 is TGCAGCGTCGGACAGGGGGCGGCAGATACGCAGTATTTT. Translated: CSVGQGAADTQYF.